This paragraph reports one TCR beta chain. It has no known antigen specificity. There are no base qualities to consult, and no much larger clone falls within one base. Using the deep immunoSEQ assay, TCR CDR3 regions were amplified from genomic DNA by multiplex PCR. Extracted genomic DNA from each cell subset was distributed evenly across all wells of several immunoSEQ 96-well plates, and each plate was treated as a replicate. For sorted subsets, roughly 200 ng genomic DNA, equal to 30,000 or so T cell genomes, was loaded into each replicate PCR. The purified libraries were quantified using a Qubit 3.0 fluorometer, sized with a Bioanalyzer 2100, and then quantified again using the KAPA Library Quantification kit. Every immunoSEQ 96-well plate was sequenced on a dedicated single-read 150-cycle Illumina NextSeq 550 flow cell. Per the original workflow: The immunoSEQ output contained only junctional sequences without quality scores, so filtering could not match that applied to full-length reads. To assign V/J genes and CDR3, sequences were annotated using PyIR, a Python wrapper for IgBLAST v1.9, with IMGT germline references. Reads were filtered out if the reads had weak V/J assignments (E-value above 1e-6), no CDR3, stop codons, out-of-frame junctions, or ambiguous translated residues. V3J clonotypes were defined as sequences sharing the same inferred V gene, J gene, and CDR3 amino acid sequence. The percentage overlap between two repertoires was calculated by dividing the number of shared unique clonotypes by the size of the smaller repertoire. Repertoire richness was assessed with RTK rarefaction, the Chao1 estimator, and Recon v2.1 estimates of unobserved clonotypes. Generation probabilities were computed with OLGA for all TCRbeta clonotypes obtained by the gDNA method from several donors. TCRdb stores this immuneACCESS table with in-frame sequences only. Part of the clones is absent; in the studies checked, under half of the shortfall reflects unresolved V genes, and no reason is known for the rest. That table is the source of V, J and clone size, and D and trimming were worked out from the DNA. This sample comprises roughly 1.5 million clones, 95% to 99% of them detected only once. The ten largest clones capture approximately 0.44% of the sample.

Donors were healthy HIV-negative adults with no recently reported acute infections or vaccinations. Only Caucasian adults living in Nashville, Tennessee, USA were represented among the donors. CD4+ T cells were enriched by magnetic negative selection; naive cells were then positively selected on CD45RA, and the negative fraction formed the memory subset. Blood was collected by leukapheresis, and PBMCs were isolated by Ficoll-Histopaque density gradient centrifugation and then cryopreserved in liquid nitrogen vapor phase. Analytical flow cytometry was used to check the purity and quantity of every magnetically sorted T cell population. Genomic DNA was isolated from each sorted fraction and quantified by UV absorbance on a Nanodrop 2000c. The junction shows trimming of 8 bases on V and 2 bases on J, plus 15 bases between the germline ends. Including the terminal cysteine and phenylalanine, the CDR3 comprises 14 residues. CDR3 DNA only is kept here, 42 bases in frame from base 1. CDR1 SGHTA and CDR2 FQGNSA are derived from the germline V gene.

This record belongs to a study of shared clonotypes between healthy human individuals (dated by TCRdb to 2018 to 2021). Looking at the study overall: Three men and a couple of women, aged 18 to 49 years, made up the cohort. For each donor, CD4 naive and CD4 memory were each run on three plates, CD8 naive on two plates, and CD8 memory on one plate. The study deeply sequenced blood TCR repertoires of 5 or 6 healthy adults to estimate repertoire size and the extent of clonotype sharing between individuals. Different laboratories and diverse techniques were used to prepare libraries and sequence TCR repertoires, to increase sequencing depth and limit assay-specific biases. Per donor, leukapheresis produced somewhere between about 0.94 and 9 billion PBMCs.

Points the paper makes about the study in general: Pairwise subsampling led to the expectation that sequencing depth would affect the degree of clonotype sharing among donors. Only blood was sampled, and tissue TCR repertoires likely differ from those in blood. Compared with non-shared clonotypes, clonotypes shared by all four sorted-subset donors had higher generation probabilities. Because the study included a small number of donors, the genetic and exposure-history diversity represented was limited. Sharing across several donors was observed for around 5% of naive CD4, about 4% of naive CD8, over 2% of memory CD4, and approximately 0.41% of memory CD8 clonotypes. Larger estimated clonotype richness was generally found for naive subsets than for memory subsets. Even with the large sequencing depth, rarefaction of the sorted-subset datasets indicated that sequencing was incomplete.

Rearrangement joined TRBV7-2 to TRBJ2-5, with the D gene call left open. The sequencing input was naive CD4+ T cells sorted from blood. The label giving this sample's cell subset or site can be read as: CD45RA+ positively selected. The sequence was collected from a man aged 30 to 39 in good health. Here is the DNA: TGTGCCAGCTCCCAAGCCTTGGGGCAAGAGACCCAGTACTTC. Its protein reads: CASSQALGQETQYF.